These T cell receptor beta chains were read from a single sample in a study of cytomegalovirus exposure and HLA in healthy donors. Produced via immunoSEQ multiplex PCR; TCRdb's table is partial and in-frame only. Altogether about 170,000 clones are present, roughly 70% being singletons, with the ten largest covering 3%. The source material was PBMCs. The receptors were gathered from a woman aged 45 to 65 in good health and CMV-seropositive. Both conserved end residues are part of each CDR3. D genes are given only for firm matches. Not every row has a clone size; where given, it reads once, few, many or a size class.

D gene | J gene | clone size | V gene | CDR3 DNA | CDR3 protein
TRBD1 | TRBJ2-7 | few | TRBV6-1 | TGTGCCAGCAGTGAAGCCGGGACAGGGCCCTACGAGCAGTACTTC | CASSEAGTGPYEQYF
. | TRBJ1-2 | . | TRBV5-1 | TGCGCCAGCAGCTCCGGGAGTCAGGCTAACTATGGCTACACCTTC | CASSSGSQANYGYTF
. | TRBJ2-2 | . | TRBV10-1 | TGCGCCAGCGGGGGACACAACACCGGGGAGCTGTTTTTT | CASGGHNTGELFF
. | TRBJ1-1 | . | TRBV19 | TGTGCCAGTACTCCCGAGCAGGGGCCGCAAGCTTTCTTT | CASTPEQGPQAFF
TRBD1 | TRBJ2-2 | . | TRBV18 | TGTGCCAGCTCACATCGGGACAGGGGGAACACCGGGGAGCTGTTTTTT | CASSHRDRGNTGELFF
. | TRBJ1-2 | . | TRBV5-1 | TGCGCCAGCAGCTCGCACTTGACAGGAAACTATGGCTACACCTTC | CASSSHLTGNYGYTF
. | TRBJ1-2 | . | TRBV6-1 | TGTGCCAGCAGTGAAAAGACTTCGGGGGGGTATGGCTACACCTTC | CASSEKTSGGYGYTF
. | TRBJ1-5 | . | TRBV21-1 | TGTGCCAGCAGCGACAAGGGACTTAACAATCAGCCCCAGCATTTT | CASSDKGLNNQPQHF
TRBD1 | TRBJ2-7 | . | TRBV5-1 | TGCGCCAGCAGCTTGGGACAGGGGGCCTACGAGCAGTACTTC | CASSLGQGAYEQYF
. | TRBJ2-3 | few | TRBV10-1 | TGCGCCAGCAGTGAGTCCACAGTCACAGATACGCAGTATTTT | CASSESTVTDTQYF
. | TRBJ1-1 | few | TRBV28 | TGTGCCAGCAGGCCCGGTGGGCTGGGGCCTGGAGCTTTCTTT | CASRPGGLGPGAFF
TRBD1 | TRBJ1-5 | . | TRBV5-6 | TGTGCCAGCAGCTATGGACAGGCTGTTAGCAATCAGCCCCAGCATTTT | CASSYGQAVSNQPQHF
. | TRBJ2-5 | few | TRBV6-5 | TGTGCCAGCAGTAGTTACGCACAGGGAATAGAGACCCAGTACTTC | CASSSYAQGIETQYF
. | TRBJ2-5 | . | TRBV19 | TGTGCCAGTGCTCCAGGGGCTGGAGAGACCCAGTACTTC | CASAPGAGETQYF
TRBD1 | TRBJ1-5 | . | TRBV27 | TGTGCCAGCAGCCCGACAGGGGGCCCCAACCAGCCCCAGCATTTT | CASSPTGGPNQPQHF
. | TRBJ1-4 | . | TRBV5-5 | TGTGCCAGCAACCCGACAGTCGCCTATGAAAAACTGTTTTTT | CASNPTVAYEKLFF
TRBD1 | TRBJ1-1 | few | TRBV4-2 | TGTGCCAGCAGCCAGGGACAGGGAGGTACTGAAGCTTTCTTT | CASSQGQGGTEAFF